Listed below are T cell receptor beta chains from one sample, sequenced in a study of early T cells in non-severe SARS-CoV-2 infection. One entry per CDR3 protein, called by TCRdb with MiXCR from the 5' RACE reads. The repertoire consists of tens of thousands of distinct CDR3 sequences, with around 15% occurring once and the leading ten covering around 12%. The sequenced sample consisted of whole blood. These receptors came from an adult who was a healthcare worker with PCR-confirmed SARS-CoV-2 infection or an uninfected control (not recorded which). The CDR3 runs from the conserved cysteine through the conserved F or W. The D gene is left open where the match is weak. Clone size is shown for a subset of rows, as once, few, many or a class of expanded clone.

>TRBV9|NA|TRBD2|TRBJ2-2
TGTGCCAGCAGCGTAGGTAGGAGCGGGAGGTACACCGGGGAGCTGTTTTTT
CASSVGRSGRYTGELFF
>TRBV4-1|few|NA|TRBJ2-3
TGCGCCAGCAGCCAAGATGGCAGGGGTACAGATACGCAGTATTTT
CASSQDGRGTDTQYF
>TRBV29-1|many|NA|TRBJ1-1
TGCAGCGTTTTAGGAGGCAGAACTGAAGCTTTCTTT
CSVLGGRTEAFF
>TRBV24-1|few|NA|TRBJ2-5
TGTGCCACCAGGGGGACCGCCCAAGAGACCCAGTACTTC
CATRGTAQETQYF
>TRBV20-1|few|NA|TRBJ2-5
TGCAGTGCTAGAGATAACCTCCGGCGGAGGGCCATGGGAGAGACCCAGTACTTC
CSARDNLRRRAMGETQYF
>TRBV4-3|NA|NA|TRBJ2-7
TGCGCCAGCAGCCAAGATGGCGGAGCGGATGGGCCCTACGAGCAGTACTTC
CASSQDGGADGPYEQYF
>TRBV20-1|NA|NA|TRBJ2-7
TGCAGTGCTCCGGACGGGGGAGGTGTCGAGCAGTACTTC
CSAPDGGGVEQYF
>TRBV3-1|NA|NA|TRBJ1-1
TGTGCCAGCGAAGGGTCGAACACTGAAGCTTTCTTT
CASEGSNTEAFF
>TRBV27|few|NA|TRBJ1-6
TGTGCCAGTAAGGGCTCCTATAATTCACCCCTCCACTTT
CASKGSYNSPLHF
>TRBV9|NA|TRBD1|TRBJ1-1
TGTGCCAGCAGCTTGGGGACAGGGGGCTCTGAAGCTTTCTTT
CASSLGTGGSEAFF
>TRBV18|many|NA|TRBJ2-3
TGTGCCAGCTCACCACGAGGGAGTACAACAGATACGCAGTATTTT
CASSPRGSTTDTQYF
>TRBV7-2|many|NA|TRBJ1-5
TGTGCCAGCAGCTTATACGGGAATCAGCCCCAGCATTTT
CASSLYGNQPQHF
>TRBV19|many|TRBD2|TRBJ2-1
TGTGCCAGTAGTAGGGGGGCTAGCGGGTACGATGAGCAGTTCTTC
CASSRGASGYDEQFF
>TRBV20-1|NA|NA|TRBJ2-7
TGCAGTGCTAATAAAGGGCCCTACGAGCAGTACTTC
CSANKGPYEQYF
>TRBV18|NA|NA|TRBJ1-2
TGTGCCAGCTCACCAAGTCCCATAGCCTCCTATGGCTACACCTTC
CASSPSPIASYGYTF
>TRBV7-9|NA|NA|TRBJ2-7
TGTGCCAGCAGCTCCCCGAGGTACGAGCAGTACTTC
CASSSPRYEQYF
>TRBV7-3|many|NA|TRBJ2-2
TGTGCCAGCAGCTCATCCCCGGCCACCGGGGAGCTGTTTTTT
CASSSSPATGELFF
>TRBV7-6|few|NA|TRBJ2-3
TGTGCCAGCAGCTTGCCGGGGGCTAGCACAGATACGCAGTATTTT
CASSLPGASTDTQYF
>TRBV13|NA|NA|TRBJ2-7
TGTGCCAGCAGCCCCCGGGGGACAGTTACGGGGGAGCAGTACTTC
CASSPRGTVTGEQYF
>TRBV27|NA|NA|TRBJ1-5
TGTGCCAGCAGTTTACTTCTTGGGCAGCCCCAGCATTTT
CASSLLLGQPQHF
>TRBV7-3|NA|NA|TRBJ1-6
TGTGCCAGCAGCCAAACATATAATTCACCCCTCCACTTT
CASSQTYNSPLHF
>TRBV10-1|NA|NA|TRBJ2-7
TGCGCCAGCAGTGACAGCGGGCTGAGTTACGAGCAGTACTTC
CASSDSGLSYEQYF
>TRBV19|NA|TRBD2|TRBJ2-3
TGTGCCAGTAGCCCGAGTAGCGGGAGCTTCACAGATACGCAGTATTTT
CASSPSSGSFTDTQYF
>TRBV12-3/TRBV12-4|NA|TRBD1|TRBJ2-7
TGTGCCAGCAGTCGGGACAGTCCCTACGAGCAGTACTTC
CASSRDSPYEQYF
>TRBV5-1|few|NA|TRBJ2-3
TGCGCCAGCGCTTTACCCTCCCAAGATGGTACGCAGTATTTT
CASALPSQDGTQYF
>TRBV29-1|few|NA|TRBJ1-2
TGCAGCGTTGAATCCTTTCGGGGGCAGGGCGGCTACACCTTC
CSVESFRGQGGYTF
>TRBV7-8|NA|TRBD2|TRBJ2-1
TGTGCCAGCAGCAATCGGGAGGCACCCTTTTTCGATGAGCAGTTCTTC
CASSNREAPFFDEQFF
>TRBV4-1|NA|TRBD1|TRBJ2-2
TGCGCCAGCAGCCTTCGGACAGGGGGCAACACCGGGGAGCTGTTTTTT
CASSLRTGGNTGELFF
>TRBV29-1|few|TRBD1|TRBJ2-2
TGCAGCGTGGGACAGGGGAGGAGTACCGGGGAGCTGTTTTTT
CSVGQGRSTGELFF
>TRBV27|few|NA|TRBJ2-7
TGTGCCAGCAGTTCCGCAGACAGGAACGAGCAGTACTTC
CASSSADRNEQYF
>TRBV5-1|few|NA|TRBJ2-4
TGCGCCAGCGCCGGCGGGGGCGCAAACATTCAGTACTTC
CASAGGGANIQYF
>TRBV19|few|NA|TRBJ2-7
TGTGCCAGTAGTATGGGAGGAGGGAGCTTATACGAGCAGTACTTC
CASSMGGGSLYEQYF
>TRBV7-2|few|TRBD2|TRBJ2-7
TGTGCCAGCAGCACCAGCGGGGACGTCTACGAGCAGTACTTC
CASSTSGDVYEQYF
>TRBV19|many|NA|TRBJ1-5
TGTGCCAGTAGTATAACGGCCGGGAGCGGCCAGCCCCAGCATTTT
CASSITAGSGQPQHF
>TRBV6-2/TRBV6-3|few|NA|TRBJ2-1
TGTGCCAGCTCTTCAAACGATGAGCAGTTCTTC
CASSSNDEQFF
>TRBV11-2|few|NA|TRBJ2-3
TGTGCCAGCAGTGGTTTGCCAGATACGCAGTATTTT
CASSGLPDTQYF
>TRBV29-1|few|TRBD1|TRBJ2-7
TGCAGCGTTGAAGATCCGACAGGGGTCTACGAGCAGTACTTC
CSVEDPTGVYEQYF
>TRBV7-9|many|NA|TRBJ2-7
TGTGCCAGCAGCTGGAAAGGGGAAGAGCAGTACTTC
CASSWKGEEQYF
>TRBV20-1|NA|TRBD1|TRBJ1-2
TGCAGTGCGGAGGTCCCCAGGGGGCGAACTGGCTACACCTTC
CSAEVPRGRTGYTF
>TRBV10-3|few|NA|TRBJ1-6
TGTGCCATCAGTCTGACGGGCTCCTATAATTCACCCCTCCACTTT
CAISLTGSYNSPLHF
>TRBV7-6|many|NA|TRBJ1-1
TGTGCCAGCAGCTTACAGCCGAACACTGAAGCTTTCTTT
CASSLQPNTEAFF
>TRBV6-4|many|NA|TRBJ2-7
TGTGCCAGCAGTAAAGGTCCTACCTACGAGCAGTACTTC
CASSKGPTYEQYF
>TRBV29-1|few|TRBD1|TRBJ1-1
TGCAGCGTTGTCGGGCAGGGGGCTGAAGCTTTCTTT
CSVVGQGAEAFF
>TRBV3-1|many|NA|TRBJ1-2
TGTGCCAGCAGCCCCGGGACAACTAACTATGGCTACACCTTC
CASSPGTTNYGYTF
>TRBV20-1|NA|NA|TRBJ1-1
TGCAGTGCTCCGCAGGGAAGCATGAACACTGAAGCTTTCTTT
CSAPQGSMNTEAFF
>TRBV19|many|NA|TRBJ1-2
TGTGCCAGTACCCCCGCGTCAGGGACGACCTATGGCTACACCTTC
CASTPASGTTYGYTF
>TRBV11-1|few|NA|TRBJ2-7
TGTGCCAGCAGCTTAGGCAGGGCTTCCGAGCAGTACTTC
CASSLGRASEQYF
>TRBV6-5|NA|TRBD2|TRBJ2-7
TGTGCCAGCGTTAGCGGGGACACCTACGAGCAGTACTTC
CASVSGDTYEQYF
>TRBV5-1|NA|TRBD2|TRBJ2-5
TGCGCCAGCAGTTCCGGGACTAGCGGGCAAGAGACCCAGTACTTC
CASSSGTSGQETQYF
>TRBV11-3|NA|TRBD1|TRBJ2-5
TGTGCCAGCAGCTTTCCGGGACAGGGGGAGACCCAGTACTTC
CASSFPGQGETQYF
>TRBV12-3/TRBV12-4|NA|TRBD2|TRBJ2-7
TGTGCCAGCAGTTTAGGGGGAGGGAGCGAGCAGTACTTC
CASSLGGGSEQYF
>TRBV5-1|NA|NA|TRBJ2-7
TGCGCCAGCAGCTTGTCTGCGGGGTCCTACGAGCAGTACTTC
CASSLSAGSYEQYF
>TRBV5-8|NA|TRBD1|TRBJ1-2
TGTGCCAGCAGCGTTGACAGGGGGCCCTATGGCTACACCTTC
CASSVDRGPYGYTF
>TRBV6-2/TRBV6-3|NA|NA|TRBJ2-7
TGTGCCAGCAGTCCCACCGGGACGGTGCTCTACGAGCAGTACTTC
CASSPTGTVLYEQYF
>TRBV20-1|NA|TRBD1|TRBJ1-2
TGCAGTGCTAGAGACCTGACAGGGGACGGCTACACCTTC
CSARDLTGDGYTF
>TRBV12-5|few|TRBD2|TRBJ2-1
TGTGCTAGTGGTCCGCAAGCGGGAGCTGAGCAGTTCTTC
CASGPQAGAEQFF